This TCR beta chain is drawn from a study of blood T cell repertoires in COVID-19. Study details: Sample material is recorded as cDNA or gDNA derived from T cells, B-cell-depleted T cells, or PBMCs.

Ages ranged from about 18 to 100 years, with residence in under 25 US areas. Resolution of symptoms, clearance, or two negative PCRs was present in recovered Cohort 3 donors. The protocol was immunoSEQ multiplex PCR, while the TCRdb copy is restricted to in-frame clones and leaves out a portion. The sample has a few hundred thousand clones, approximately 85% seen once; the top ten hold roughly 2%. The CDR3 spans 14 residues. V dropped 0 bases and J dropped 5 bases, with 9 bases sitting between them. Germline CDR1 SGDLS, CDR2 YYNGEE. The chain carries TRBV9 and TRBJ2-1; a weak D match, TRBD2 (6 bases). The sample taken for sequencing was PBMCs or T cells enriched from blood (not recorded which). The source of this sequence is a young man who had recovered from COVID-19. The CDR3 protein is CASSVAGGHNEQFF. For the CDR3, the DNA is TGTGCCAGCAGCGTAGCTGGAGGGCACAATGAGCAGTTCTTC.